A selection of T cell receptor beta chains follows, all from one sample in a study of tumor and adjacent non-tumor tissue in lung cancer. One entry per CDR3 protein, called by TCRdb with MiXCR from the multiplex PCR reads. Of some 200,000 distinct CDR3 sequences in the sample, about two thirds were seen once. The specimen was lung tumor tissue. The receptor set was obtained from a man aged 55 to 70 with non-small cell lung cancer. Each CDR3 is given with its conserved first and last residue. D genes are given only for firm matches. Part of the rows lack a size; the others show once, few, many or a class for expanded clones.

CDR3aa: CASKLTGGWDTQYF
CDR3nt: TGTGCCAGCAAGCTGACAGGGGGCTGGGATACCCAGTACTTC
j_gene: TRBJ2-5
v_gene: TRBV11-3
abundance: .
d_gene: TRBD1

CDR3aa: CASSNTETAGAQYF
CDR3nt: TGTGCGAGCAGTAATACCGAGACCGCGGGGGCCCAGTACTTC
j_gene: TRBJ2-5
v_gene: TRBV6-5
abundance: .
d_gene: TRBD2

CDR3aa: CSARRGSSGNYHEQFF
CDR3nt: TGCAGTGCTCGCCGTGGGTCTAGCGGGAACTACCATGAGCAGTTCTTC
j_gene: TRBJ2-1
v_gene: TRBV20-1
abundance: .
d_gene: TRBD2

CDR3aa: CSARGGTGAEAFF
CDR3nt: TGCAGTGCTAGAGGGGGGACTGGGGCTGAAGCTTTCTTT
j_gene: TRBJ1-1
v_gene: TRBV20-1
abundance: .
d_gene: .

CDR3aa: CASSLGGARPQHF
CDR3nt: TGTGCCAGCAGCTTGGGGGGGGCACGGCCCCAGCATTTT
j_gene: TRBJ1-5
v_gene: TRBV6-2/TRBV6-3
abundance: few
d_gene: .

CDR3aa: CASSPGPGNNEAFF
CDR3nt: TGTGCCAGCAGTCCAGGGCCGGGGAACAATGAAGCTTTCTTT
j_gene: TRBJ1-1
v_gene: TRBV6-4
abundance: .
d_gene: .

CDR3aa: CASSSISSREAFF
CDR3nt: TGTGCCAGCAGTAGCATTAGTTCTCGGGAAGCTTTCTTT
j_gene: TRBJ1-1
v_gene: TRBV6-5
abundance: medium-sized
d_gene: .

CDR3aa: CSARCGANYGYTF
CDR3nt: TGCAGTGCTCGGTGTGGAGCTAACTATGGCTACACCTTC
j_gene: TRBJ1-2
v_gene: TRBV20-1
abundance: .
d_gene: .

CDR3aa: CASSFRGGPNYGYTF
CDR3nt: TGTGCCAGCAGCTTCAGGGGCGGTCCTAACTATGGCTACACCTTC
j_gene: TRBJ1-2
v_gene: TRBV7-9
abundance: .
d_gene: .

CDR3aa: CNASTGTCWDEQFF
CDR3nt: TGCAATGCTAGTACAGGGACGTGTTGGGATGAGCAGTTCTTC
j_gene: TRBJ2-1
v_gene: TRBV20-1
abundance: .
d_gene: .

CDR3aa: CASSPGSYEHYF
CDR3nt: TGTGCCAGCAGCCCAGGTAGTTACGAGCACTACTTC
j_gene: TRBJ2-7
v_gene: TRBV6-6
abundance: once
d_gene: .

CDR3aa: CASSPVSQPGETQYF
CDR3nt: TGCGCCAGCAGCCCAGTCAGCCAACCTGGGGAGACCCAGTATTTC
j_gene: TRBJ2-5
v_gene: TRBV4-3
abundance: .
d_gene: .

CDR3aa: CASSLAGKHLNEQFF
CDR3nt: TGTGCCAGCAGTTTAGCCGGGAAACATCTCAATGAGCAGTTCTTC
j_gene: TRBJ2-1
v_gene: TRBV12-3/TRBV12-4
abundance: .
d_gene: .

CDR3aa: CVSGIAGGSYEQYF
CDR3nt: TGTGTCAGTGGCATAGCGGGAGGGTCCTACGAGCAGTACTTC
j_gene: TRBJ2-7
v_gene: TRBV6-6
abundance: .
d_gene: TRBD2

CDR3aa: CASSFRRGNEQFF
CDR3nt: TGTGCCAGCAGCTTTCGGAGGGGTAATGAGCAGTTCTTC
j_gene: TRBJ2-1
v_gene: TRBV11-3
abundance: many
d_gene: .

CDR3aa: CTSGWTGWETQYF
CDR3nt: TGTACCAGCGGCTGGACAGGGTGGGAGACCCAGTACTTC
j_gene: TRBJ2-5
v_gene: TRBV6-1
abundance: .
d_gene: TRBD1

CDR3aa: CASSLVGRGHVAFF
CDR3nt: TGTGCCAGCAGCTTAGTTGGTAGGGGGCATGTAGCTTTCTTT
j_gene: TRBJ1-1
v_gene: TRBV11-3
abundance: .
d_gene: TRBD1

CDR3aa: CSASFLVPGNEQFF
CDR3nt: TGCAGTGCTAGTTTCTTAGTTCCGGGTAATGAGCAGTTCTTC
j_gene: TRBJ2-1
v_gene: TRBV20-1
abundance: many
d_gene: .

CDR3aa: CSARASGRGSNAGELFF
CDR3nt: TGCAGTGCTAGAGCTTCGGGTAGGGGGAGCAACGCCGGGGAGCTGTTTTTT
j_gene: TRBJ2-2
v_gene: TRBV20-1
abundance: .
d_gene: .

CDR3aa: CGSSWSLAGGGNTELFF
CDR3nt: TGTGGCAGCAGTTGGTCTCTAGCGGGAGGGGGGAATACGGAGCTGTTTTTT
j_gene: TRBJ2-2
v_gene: TRBV6-5
abundance: once
d_gene: TRBD2

CDR3aa: CSVEEWEGVSGANVLTF
CDR3nt: TGCAGCGTTGAAGAATGGGAGGGGGTGTCTGGGGCCAACGTCCTGACTTTC
j_gene: TRBJ2-6
v_gene: TRBV29-1
abundance: .
d_gene: .

CDR3aa: CASRLGQGTTEAFF
CDR3nt: TGTGCCAGCAGATTGGGACAGGGGACGACTGAAGCTTTCTTT
j_gene: TRBJ1-1
v_gene: TRBV5-5
abundance: few
d_gene: TRBD1

CDR3aa: CESSLGGIGSNQPQHF
CDR3nt: TGTGAGAGCAGTTTGGGTGGGATAGGTAGCAATCAGCCCCAGCATTTT
j_gene: TRBJ1-5
v_gene: TRBV12-3/TRBV12-4
abundance: once
d_gene: .

CDR3aa: CPSSLGVFSGNSYEQYF
CDR3nt: TGTCCCAGCAGCTTAGGAGTCTTTAGCGGGAACTCCTACGAGCAGTACTTC
j_gene: TRBJ2-7
v_gene: TRBV11-1
abundance: .
d_gene: TRBD2

CDR3aa: CAWREPSRAQYF
CDR3nt: TGTGCCTGGAGGGAGCCCTCAAGGGCCCAGTACTTC
j_gene: TRBJ2-5
v_gene: TRBV30
abundance: .
d_gene: .

CDR3aa: CSVNTRGAANEKLFF
CDR3nt: TGCAGTGTTAACACTCGGGGGGCGGCTAATGAAAAACTATTTTTT
j_gene: TRBJ1-4
v_gene: TRBV20-1
abundance: .
d_gene: .

CDR3aa: CVSSYGTLGNQPQHF
CDR3nt: TGTGTCAGCAGTTATGGTACCCTAGGCAATCAGCCCCAGCATTTC
j_gene: TRBJ1-5
v_gene: TRBV6-5
abundance: .
d_gene: .